The 2 T cell receptor beta chains below were found in one sample sequenced in a study of TIL therapy for anti-PD-1-resistant metastatic lung cancer. The libraries were made with immunoSEQ v3. Generated by immunoSEQ multiplex PCR, the TCRdb table keeps only in-frame clones and is missing some. Here the sample spans around 55,000 clones, roughly four fifths being singletons. Time point given: pre-treatment sample, taken before nivolumab and TIL therapy. Sample: blood, taken at baseline. The receptors were gathered from a person between 25 and 79 years old with non-small cell lung cancer.

The rearrangement links TRBV30 to TRBJ1-2, with a weak D call TRBD1 (6 bases). The length of the CDR3 is 13 residues. The germline CDR1 and CDR2 sequences are GTSNPN and SVGIG (reference sequence). V lost 5 bases and J 2 bases, leaving 12 bases between the germline ends. This CDR3 reads CAWGRTANYGYTF. In DNA form, the CDR3 reads TGTGCCTGGGGCAGGACAGCGAACTATGGCTACACCTTC.

The chain joins TRBV12-3 or TRBV12-4 to TRBJ2-3; D may be TRBD1 or TRBD2 (5 bases each). This CDR3 has 13 residues. Trimming stripped 9 bases from V and 6 bases from J, with 16 bases between. The CDR3 sequence: CASRGGGMDTQYF. Here the CDR3 DNA reads TGTGCCAGTAGGGGTGGGGGTATGGATACGCAGTATTTT.